Below, 11 T cell receptor beta chains from the same sample are listed, as sequenced in a study of identical twins. Using its own MiXCR run on the 5' RACE reads, TCRdb lists one record per CDR3 protein. The table has roughly 490,000 distinct CDR3 sequences, around 15% seen once. These data were also reused for a study on yellow fever vaccine responses in identical twins.

Source material: CD4+ T cells sorted from blood. These receptors all come from a woman aged 18-29 years in good health.

This chain joins TRBV10-3 and TRBJ2-4; D might be TRBD2 (8 bases). The V end was cut by 3 bases, the J end by 5 bases, with 11 bases between. The germline gives CDR1 ENHRY, CDR2 SYGVKD. The CDR3 contains 14 residues. The CDR3 coding sequence is TGTGCCATCAGTGATAGCGGGACAGAAAACATTCAGTACTTC. The encoded protein is CAISDSGTENIQYF.

This clonotype has at least ten counts. A junction end diverges from the germline sequence, so it may reflect a read error. The chain combines TRBV5-1 with TRBJ2-7; 8 bases are a match to TRBD1. Germline V gene data show CDR1 as SGHRS and CDR2 as YFSETQ. CDR3 length: 14 amino acids. In nucleotides, the CDR3 is TGTGCCAGCAGTCTCGGACAGGGATCCTACGAGCAGTACTTC. Encoded protein: CASSLGQGSYEQYF.

The chain employs TRBV5-6 and TRBJ2-1; D gene ambiguous. Trimming pared 1 base from V and 8 bases from J, leaving 16 bases between. In germline, CDR1 is SGHDT, CDR2 YYEEEE. CDR3 length: 15 amino acids. The CDR3 nucleotides read TGTGCCAGCAGCTTGTGGGTTAGCCTAAGCGATGAGCAGTTCTTC. This gives the protein CASSLWVSLSDEQFF.

The chain joins TRBV18 to TRBJ2-5, with a possible D match to TRBD1 (6 bases). V shed 0 bases and J shed 0 bases, with 14 bases lying between them. The germline V gene encodes CDR1 KGHSH and CDR2 LQKENI. The CDR3 contains 17 residues. CDR3 bases: TGTGCCAGCTCACCACCGAAAGGGGGTGAGAACCAAGAGACCCAGTACTTC. Protein sequence: CASSPPKGGENQETQYF.

V usage is TRBV12-3 or TRBV12-4 and J usage is TRBJ2-2, with TRBD1 matching 8 bases. The J segment lost 4 bases and the V segment lost 6 bases, leaving 10 bases of the junction unmatched. CDR3 length: 16 residues. CDR3 DNA sequence: TGTGCCAGCAGCTACCACAGGGGGGCTGGCACCGGGGAGCTGTTTTTT. Amino acids: CASSYHRGAGTGELFF.

This clonotype was detected many times. The chain links TRBV5-1 to TRBJ2-2; D remains unclear. The CDR3 is made up of 14 amino acids. Germline lookup yields CDR1 SGHRS and CDR2 YFSETQ. V was shortened by 7 bases and J by 1 base, with 11 bases between the two germline ends. CDR3 bases: TGCGCCAGCGGTAACTCTCTGAACACCGGGGAGCTGTTTTTT. This sequence encodes CASGNSLNTGELFF.

This clonotype was seen more than once but under ten times. The chain is built from TRBV24-1 and TRBJ2-2, with 7 bases aligning to TRBD1. Germline V CDR1 and CDR2: KGHDR, SFDVKD. J gave up 4 bases and V 3 bases, and 13 bases lay outside the gene matches. This CDR3 has 18 amino acids. CDR3 nucleotides: TGTGCCACCAGTGATGCCCCGCGACAGGGAGATTTCACCGGGGAGCTGTTTTTT. Residues: CATSDAPRQGDFTGELFF.

This clonotype was recorded many times. The V call is TRBV25-1, the J call TRBJ2-3; TRBD2 is a possible D gene (5 bases). V dropped 4 bases and J dropped 3 bases, with 17 bases sitting between them. CDR3 length equals 16 residues. The germline gives CDR1 MGHDK, CDR2 SYGVNS. The CDR3 DNA is TGTGCCAGCAGTGCCTCGGGCGGGCTCAGGACAGATACGCAGTATTTT. Translated: CASSASGGLRTDTQYF.

This clonotype was seen a handful of times. The chain recombines TRBV2 with TRBJ2-3, with D possibly matching TRBD2 (6 bases). There are 18 residues in the CDR3. CDR1 is SNHLY and CDR2 is FYNNEI in the germline V gene. With 2 bases removed from V and 0 bases from J, the gap between germline ends came to 18 bases. Written as DNA, the CDR3 is TGTGCCAGCAGTGAACCGCGGGAAGGCAAAACTAGCACAGATACGCAGTATTTT. Its translation: CASSEPREGKTSTDTQYF.

The genes are TRBV9 and TRBJ1-5, with a weak D call TRBD1 (5 bases). The germline V gene has CDR1 SGDLS and CDR2 YYNGEE. The CDR3 length is 14 residues. V was trimmed by 4 bases and J by 3 bases, leaving 11 bases between them. DNA for the CDR3: TGTGCCAGCAGCCCCGGGACGGACAATCAGCCCCAGCATTTT. Amino acids: CASSPGTDNQPQHF.

This clonotype occurred a few times. The V and J genes are TRBV6-1 and TRBJ1-1, with 9 bases matching TRBD1. V lost 6 bases and J lost 2; bases outside the gene matches: 4. This CDR3 comprises 14 residues. CDR1 is MNHNS, CDR2 SASEGT, per germline. The CDR3 nucleotides read TGTGCCAGCAGGGGGACAGGGTTTAACACTGAAGCTTTCTTT. This codes for CASRGTGFNTEAFF.